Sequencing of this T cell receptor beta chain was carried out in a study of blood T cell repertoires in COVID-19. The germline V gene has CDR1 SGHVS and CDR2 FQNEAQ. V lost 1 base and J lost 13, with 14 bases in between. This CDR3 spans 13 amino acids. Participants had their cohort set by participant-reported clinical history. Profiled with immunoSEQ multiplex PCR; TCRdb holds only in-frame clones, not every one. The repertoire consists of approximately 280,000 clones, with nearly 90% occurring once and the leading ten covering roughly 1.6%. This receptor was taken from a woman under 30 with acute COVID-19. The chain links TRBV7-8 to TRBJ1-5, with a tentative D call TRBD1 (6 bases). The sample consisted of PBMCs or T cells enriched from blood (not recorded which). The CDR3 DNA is TGTGCCAGCAGCTTAGTACTGGCAGGGGAACAGCATTTT. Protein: CASSLVLAGEQHF.